This entry lists 14 T cell receptor beta chains sequenced from one sample in a study of CD8 T cells in Susac syndrome. Reverse transcription of 0.5 to 1 ug RNA was performed with random hexamers. TCRdb re-called the immunoSEQ multiplex PCR reads with MiXCR, one entry per CDR3 protein. The sample consists of approximately 220,000 distinct CDR3 sequences, 92% of them appearing once. What was sequenced was CD8+ T cells from PBMCs. The source of these receptors is a human donor with multiple sclerosis.

The chain couples TRBV3-1 to TRBJ2-1, with D uncertain. V dropped 4 bases and J dropped 3 bases, with 7 bases sitting between them. Germline lookup yields CDR1 LGHDT and CDR2 YNNKEL (reference sequence). This CDR3 region has 13 residues. The CDR3 region has the DNA TGTGCCAGCAGCCCTCAAAACTACAATGAGCAGTTCTTC. It translates to CASSPQNYNEQFF.

The chain is built from TRBV20-1 and TRBJ2-1; D is unclear. V was shortened by 0 bases and J by 7 bases, with 7 bases between the two germline ends. Germline lookup yields CDR1 DFQATT and CDR2 SNEGSKA (reference sequence). The CDR3 runs to 12 residues. The DNA for the CDR3 is TGCAGTGCTAGAGATTGGTATAATGAGCAGTTCTTC. This codes for CSARDWYNEQFF.

The V and J genes are TRBV6-2 or TRBV6-3 and TRBJ2-3, with D perhaps given as TRBD1 or TRBD2 (6 bases each). Germline CDR1 and CDR2: MNHEY and SVGEGT. CDR3 length equals 15 residues. Trimming cost V 5 bases and J 6 bases, with 18 bases left between them. The CDR3 is CASSPDGGRLDTQYF. The CDR3 bases are TGTGCCAGCAGTCCTGATGGGGGGCGTTTGGATACGCAGTATTTT.

The chain uses TRBV4-3 and TRBJ2-2; perhaps TRBD1 as D (6 bases). Trimming cost V 3 bases and J 4 bases, with 12 bases left between them. This CDR3 region has 15 residues. Per the germline V gene, CDR1 is LGHNA and CDR2 is YSLEER. The CDR3 reads CASSQWGPGTGELFF. Here the CDR3 DNA reads TGCGCCAGCAGCCAGTGGGGGCCGGGCACCGGGGAGCTGTTTTTT.

The V gene is TRBV19, the J gene TRBJ2-7; D perhaps matches TRBD1 (5 bases). The CDR3 extends over 14 amino acids. Germline V lookup: CDR1 LNHDA, CDR2 SQIVND (reference sequence). Trimming stripped 7 bases from V and 1 base from J, with 14 bases between. In nucleotides, the CDR3 is TGTGCCAGTAATTTGAAAGGGGAATCCTACGAGCAGTACTTC. It yields the protein CASNLKGESYEQYF.

V is TRBV6-5 and J is TRBJ2-1; 8 bases are a match to TRBD2. J was trimmed by 3 bases and V by 8 bases; bases with no gene match: 6. The germline V gene encodes CDR1 MNHEY and CDR2 SVGAGI. The CDR3 totals 14 residues. DNA of the CDR3: TGTGCCAGCCAGGGACTAGGGATCTACAATGAGCAGTTCTTC. Its translation is CASQGLGIYNEQFF.

This clonotype came up once. The chain joins TRBV9 to TRBJ2-7; 7 bases fit TRBD1. After removal of 0 bases from V and 1 base from J, the junction contained 7 bases not matched to a gene. CDR3 length: 16 amino acids. Germline V gives CDR1 SGDLS, CDR2 YYNGEE. CDR3: CASSVGDSKGSYEQYF. The CDR3 coding sequence is TGTGCCAGCAGCGTAGGGGACAGCAAAGGGTCCTACGAGCAGTACTTC.

The genes are TRBV20-1 and TRBJ2-1; 13 bases fit TRBD2. This CDR3 region has 19 residues. CDR1 DFQATT and CDR2 SNEGSKA come from the germline V gene (reference sequence). The V segment lost 1 base and the J segment 1 base; nucleotides outside the gene matches: 10. The CDR3 sequence is CSARGSGLAGRASYNEQFF. CDR3 in DNA: TGCAGTGCTAGAGGCTCGGGACTAGCGGGGAGAGCATCCTACAATGAGCAGTTCTTC.

The chain combines TRBV4-1 with TRBJ2-3; TRBD1 aligns across 9 bases. J was trimmed by 4 bases and V by 0 bases; bases with no gene match: 2. The CDR3 has 15 residues. From germline, CDR1 is MGHRA and CDR2 YSYEKL. DNA of the CDR3: TGCGCCAGCAGCCAAGAGGGACAGGGCCCAGATACGCAGTATTTT. This translates into CASSQEGQGPDTQYF.

This rearrangement joins TRBV27 to TRBJ2-5, with a weak D call TRBD1 (5 bases). The CDR3 length is 13 residues. V lost 6 bases to trimming and J lost 1 base, with 9 bases between them. Germline assignment: CDR1 MNHEY and CDR2 SMNVEV (reference sequence). The CDR3 loop reads CASREDIQETQYF. CDR3 DNA sequence: TGTGCCAGCAGAGAGGACATCCAAGAGACCCAGTACTTC.

The chain couples TRBV5-1 to TRBJ2-7; D is undetermined. The ends were cut back, 4 bases at V and 5 bases at J, with 16 bases in the middle. The germline CDR1 and CDR2 sequences are SGHRS and YFSETQ. The CDR3 has 14 residues. The CDR3 spells CASSPYRRAHEQYF. The CDR3 DNA follows: TGCGCCAGCAGCCCCTACCGACGCGCGCACGAGCAGTACTTC.

The V gene is TRBV15, the J gene TRBJ2-5; D perhaps matches TRBD1 (5 bases). Germline V lookup: CDR1 LNHNV, CDR2 YYDKDF (reference sequence). The CDR3 totals 15 residues. Trimming removed 0 bases at V and 1 base at J, with 9 bases between. Here the CDR3 reads CATSRERTLQETQYF. The CDR3 nucleotides read TGTGCCACCAGCAGAGAAAGGACACTCCAAGAGACCCAGTACTTC.

The V gene is TRBV4-1, the J gene TRBJ2-3; D is unclear. Trimming stripped 7 bases from V and 6 bases from J, with 14 bases between. The CDR3 extends over 13 amino acids. Germline CDR1 MGHRA, CDR2 YSYEKL. In DNA, the CDR3 is TGCGCCAGCACTGATATGGGAACCGATACGCAGTATTTT. It is translated as CASTDMGTDTQYF.

The chain links TRBV29-1 to TRBJ2-5; D is uncertain. The CDR3 is 11 amino acids. CDR1 is SQVTM and CDR2 is ANQGSEA in the germline V gene. Trimming pared 4 bases from V and 2 bases from J, leaving 5 bases between. The CDR3 sequence is CSVVRQETQYF. DNA of the CDR3: TGCAGCGTTGTGAGGCAAGAGACCCAGTACTTC.